This TCR beta chain was sequenced during a study of cytomegalovirus exposure and HLA in healthy donors. Study at large: Among about 190 million T cells, an earlier analysis found 120 million or so unique TCR beta sequences. Findings and limits, study-wide: TCR beta V- and J-gene trimming was later associated with a missense DCLRE1C variant. Rates of TCR association differed by HLA locus in a later analysis, with DRB1 highest and HLA-C lowest.

CDR3 size: 15 residues. The germline V gene encodes CDR1 SNHLY and CDR2 FYNNEI. A remark on this clone: Its antigen is currently unknown. One end of the junction is discordant with germline, which a read error may explain.

PCR was performed using 60 Vbeta and 13 Jbeta primers. Assay: immunoSEQ multiplex PCR; the TCRdb copy retains only in-frame clones and omits some. In the table there are 90,000 to 150,000 clones, about three fifths of which are singletons. The sequence was obtained from a man aged 35-49 years in good health and CMV-seropositive. The sequencing sample was made of PBMCs. V gene TRBV2 combines with J gene TRBJ1-5, with D perhaps matching TRBD1 (6 bases). The CDR3 coding sequence is TGTGTCAGCAGCGTCGAGCAGGGGAAGAATCAGCCCCAGCATTTT. Amino acid sequence: CVSSVEQGKNQPQHF. The full variable domain, with the rest looked up from reference TRBV2 and TRBJ1-5, is EPEVTQTPSHQVTQMGQEVILRCVPISNHLYFYWYRQILGQKVEFLVSFYNNEISEKSEIFDDQFSVERPDGSNFTLKIRSTKLEDSAMYFCVSSVEQGKNQPQHFGDGTRLSIL.